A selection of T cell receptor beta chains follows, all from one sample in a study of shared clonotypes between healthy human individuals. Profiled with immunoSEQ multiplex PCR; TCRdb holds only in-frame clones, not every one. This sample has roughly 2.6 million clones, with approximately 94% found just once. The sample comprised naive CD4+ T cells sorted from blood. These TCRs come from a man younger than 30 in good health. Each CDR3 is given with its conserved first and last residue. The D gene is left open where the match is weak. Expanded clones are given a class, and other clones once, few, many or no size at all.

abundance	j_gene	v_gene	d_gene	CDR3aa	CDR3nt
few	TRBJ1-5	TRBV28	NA	CASSFGSSQPQHF	TGTGCCAGCAGTTTCGGGTCCTCTCAGCCCCAGCATTTT
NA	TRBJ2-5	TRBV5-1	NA	CASSRAAAMTQETQYF	TGCGCCAGCAGCCGGGCGGCAGCGATGACCCAAGAGACCCAGTACTTC
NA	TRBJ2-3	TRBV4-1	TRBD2	CSSRGGATQYF	TGCTCCAGTCGGGGGGGAGCTACGCAGTATTTT
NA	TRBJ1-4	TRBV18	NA	CASSPRGISRTNEKLFF	TGTGCCAGCTCCCCCCGGGGTATTTCCAGGACTAATGAAAAACTGTTTTTT
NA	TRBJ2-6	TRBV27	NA	CASGGLSGANVLTF	TGTGCCAGCGGGGGTCTCTCTGGGGCCAACGTCCTGACTTTC
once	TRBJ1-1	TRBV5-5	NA	CASSLQTGFEAFF	TGTGCCAGCAGCTTACAAACAGGTTTTGAAGCTTTCTTT
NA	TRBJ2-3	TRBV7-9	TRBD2	CASVPGGLAGGDTQYF	TGTGCCAGCGTGCCAGGGGGCCTAGCGGGAGGGGATACGCAGTATTTT
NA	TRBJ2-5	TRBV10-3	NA	CAISESGGGAQETQYF	TGTGCCATCAGTGAGTCGGGAGGGGGAGCCCAAGAGACCCAGTACTTC
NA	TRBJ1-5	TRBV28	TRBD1	CASRDRGVGGNQPQHF	TGTGCCAGCAGGGACAGGGGGGTAGGTGGGAATCAGCCCCAGCATTTT
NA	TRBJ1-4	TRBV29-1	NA	CSVRYNEKLFF	TGCAGCGTTCGATATAATGAAAAACTGTTTTTT
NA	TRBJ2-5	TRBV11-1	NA	CASSFGGAAGETQYF	TGTGCCAGCAGCTTTGGGGGGGCCGCGGGAGAGACCCAGTACTTC
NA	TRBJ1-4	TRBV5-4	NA	CASSSRQSATNEKLFF	TGTGCCAGCAGCTCAAGACAGAGCGCAACTAATGAAAAACTGTTTTTT
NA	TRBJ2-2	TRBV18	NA	CASSRTGTQETGELFF	TGTGCCAGCTCACGTACCGGGACTCAAGAGACCGGGGAGCTGTTTTTT
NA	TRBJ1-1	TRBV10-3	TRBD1	CAISRQGPGSSYTEAFF	TGTGCCATCAGTCGACAGGGGCCGGGTTCTTCTTACACTGAAGCTTTCTTT
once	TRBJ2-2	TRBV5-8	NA	CASSLDAAGATTAPGELFF	TGTGCCAGCAGCTTGGATGCGGCGGGGGCTACTACGGCTCCCGGGGAGCTGTTTTTT
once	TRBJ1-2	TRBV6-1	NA	CASSGDPGPYGYTF	TGTGCCAGCAGCGGGGATCCAGGACCCTATGGCTACACCTTC
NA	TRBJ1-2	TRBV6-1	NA	CASRDTYGYTF	TGTGCCAGCAGGGACACCTATGGCTACACCTTC
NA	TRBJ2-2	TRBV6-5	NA	CASSYSVKGYTGELFF	TGTGCCAGCAGTTACTCGGTCAAGGGTTACACCGGGGAGCTGTTTTTT
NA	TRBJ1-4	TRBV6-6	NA	CASSYEAPGNEKLFF	TGTGCCAGCAGTTACGAGGCTCCCGGTAATGAAAAACTGTTTTTT
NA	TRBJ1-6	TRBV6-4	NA	CASSDSTGTNSPLHF	TGTGCCAGCAGTGACTCGACAGGAACGAATTCACCCCTCCACTTT
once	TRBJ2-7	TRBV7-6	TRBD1	CASSLGGQGVYEQYF	TGTGCCAGCAGCTTAGGGGGACAGGGGGTCTACGAGCAGTACTTC
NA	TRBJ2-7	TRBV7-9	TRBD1	CASSLDETGKRKQYF	TGTGCCAGCAGCTTAGATGAGACAGGGAAAAGGAAGCAGTACTTC
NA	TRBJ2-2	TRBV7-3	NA	CASSFGPIGELFF	TGTGCCAGCAGCTTTGGCCCTATAGGGGAGCTGTTTTTT
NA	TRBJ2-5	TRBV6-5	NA	CASSSGSGETQYF	TGTGCCAGCAGTTCGGGGTCAGGAGAGACCCAGTACTTC
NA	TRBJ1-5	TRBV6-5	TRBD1	CASRAGQGGQPQHF	TGTGCCAGCAGAGCAGGACAGGGCGGTCAGCCCCAGCATTTT
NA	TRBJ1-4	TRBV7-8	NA	CASSLAGKDPNEKLFF	TGTGCCAGCAGCTTAGCTGGAAAGGATCCTAATGAAAAACTGTTTTTT
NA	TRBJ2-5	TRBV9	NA	CASSVAGREETQYF	TGTGCCAGCAGCGTAGCCGGCAGGGAAGAGACCCAGTACTTC
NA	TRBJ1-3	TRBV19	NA	CASTEGGSGNTIYF	TGTGCCAGTACCGAGGGGGGCTCTGGAAACACCATATATTTT
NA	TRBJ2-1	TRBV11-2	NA	CASSLDGGLYNEQFF	TGTGCCAGCAGCTTAGACGGGGGTCTTTACAATGAGCAGTTCTTC
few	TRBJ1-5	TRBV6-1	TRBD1	CASSATGGGHQPQHF	TGTGCCAGCAGTGCGACAGGGGGAGGTCATCAGCCCCAGCATTTT
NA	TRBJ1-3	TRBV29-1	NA	CSVWGGSGNTIYF	TGCAGCGTTTGGGGAGGCTCTGGAAACACCATATATTTT
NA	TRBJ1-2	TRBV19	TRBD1	CASRHDRDYGYTF	TGTGCCAGTAGACATGACAGGGACTATGGCTACACCTTC
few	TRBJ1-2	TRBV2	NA	CASSGQYGYTF	TGTGCCAGCAGTGGACAGTATGGCTACACCTTC
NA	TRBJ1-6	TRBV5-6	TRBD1	CASSGGTGRNSPLHF	TGTGCCAGCAGCGGAGGGACAGGGAGGAATTCACCCCTCCACTTT
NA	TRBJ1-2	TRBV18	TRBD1	CASSPEQGAVYGYTF	TGTGCCAGCTCACCAGAGCAGGGGGCGGTCTATGGCTACACCTTC
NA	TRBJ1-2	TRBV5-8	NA	CASSLRFVDYGYTF	TGTGCCAGCAGCTTAAGGTTTGTAGATTATGGCTACACCTTC
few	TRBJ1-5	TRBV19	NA	CASSLGEHQPQHF	TGTGCCAGTAGTCTAGGGGAGCATCAGCCCCAGCATTTT
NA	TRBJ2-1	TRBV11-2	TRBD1	CASSLVVRTGVYNEQFF	TGTGCCAGCAGCTTAGTCGTTCGGACAGGGGTCTACAATGAGCAGTTCTTC
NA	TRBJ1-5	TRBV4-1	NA	CASSQALIKPQHF	TGCGCCAGCAGTCAAGCCCTTATCAAGCCCCAGCATTTT